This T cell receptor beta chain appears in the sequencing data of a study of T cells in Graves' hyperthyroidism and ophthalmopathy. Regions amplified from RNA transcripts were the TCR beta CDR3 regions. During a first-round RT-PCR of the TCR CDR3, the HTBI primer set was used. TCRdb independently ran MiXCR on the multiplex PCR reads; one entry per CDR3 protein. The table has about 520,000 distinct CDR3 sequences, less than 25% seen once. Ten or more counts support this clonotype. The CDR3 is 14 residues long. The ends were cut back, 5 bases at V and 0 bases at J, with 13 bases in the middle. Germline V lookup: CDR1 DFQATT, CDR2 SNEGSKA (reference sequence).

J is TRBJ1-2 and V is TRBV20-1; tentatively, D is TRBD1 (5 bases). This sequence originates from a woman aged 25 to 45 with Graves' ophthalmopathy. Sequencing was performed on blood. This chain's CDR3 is CSAGGGVTNYGYTF. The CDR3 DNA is TGCAGTGCTGGCGGGGGGGTAACTAACTATGGCTACACCTTC.